This is a list of T cell receptor beta chains from one sample in a study of blood T cells in healthy people across ages. TCRdb independently ran MiXCR on the 5' RACE reads; one entry per CDR3 protein. The profile shows 600,000 to 800,000 distinct CDR3 sequences, around 52% of them singletons. Sequenced input: blood. Source of these receptors: a woman at least 80 years old in good health. The CDR3 runs from the conserved cysteine through the conserved F or W. Fields, in order: V gene, clone size, D gene, J gene, CDR3 protein, CDR3 DNA. The D gene is left open where the match is weak. A clone size is listed for some rows: how often the clone was seen (once, few, many), or a class if it is expanded.

v_call: TRBV2
clone_size: many
d_call: TRBD2
j_call: TRBJ2-3
cdr3_aa: CASNRREIDTQYF
cdr3_nt: TGTGCCAGCAACCGGCGGGAGATAGATACGCAGTATTTT

v_call: TRBV6-6
clone_size: many
d_call: .
j_call: TRBJ2-5
cdr3_aa: CATSDSQETQYF
cdr3_nt: TGTGCCACTTCCGACAGCCAAGAGACCCAGTACTTC

v_call: TRBV7-9
clone_size: .
d_call: .
j_call: TRBJ2-3
cdr3_aa: CASSFSFHTDTQYF
cdr3_nt: TGTGCCAGCAGCTTTTCCTTTCACACAGATACGCAGTATTTT

v_call: TRBV24-1
clone_size: .
d_call: .
j_call: TRBJ2-3
cdr3_aa: CATSGARRGTVADTQYF
cdr3_nt: TGTGCCACCAGTGGCGCCCGCCGGGGGACGGTTGCAGATACGCAGTATTTT

v_call: TRBV5-1
clone_size: many
d_call: .
j_call: TRBJ2-6
cdr3_aa: CASSLEASSSGANVLTF
cdr3_nt: TGCGCCAGCAGCTTGGAAGCAAGCAGCTCTGGGGCCAACGTCCTGACTTTC

v_call: TRBV6-5
clone_size: many
d_call: .
j_call: TRBJ2-1
cdr3_aa: CASSYSSGGADYNEQFF
cdr3_nt: TGTGCCAGCAGTTACTCAAGCGGAGGGGCCGACTACAATGAGCAGTTCTTC

v_call: TRBV7-8
clone_size: many
d_call: TRBD2
j_call: TRBJ2-1
cdr3_aa: CASSLRPGLAGFEQFF
cdr3_nt: TGTGCCAGCAGCCTCCGGCCGGGACTAGCGGGGTTTGAGCAGTTCTTC

v_call: TRBV4-1
clone_size: .
d_call: TRBD1
j_call: TRBJ2-7
cdr3_aa: CASSQGTGTGSYEQYF
cdr3_nt: TGCGCCAGCAGCCAAGGAACAGGGACAGGAAGCTACGAGCAGTACTTC

v_call: TRBV24-1
clone_size: .
d_call: .
j_call: TRBJ2-2
cdr3_aa: CATINPNTGELFF
cdr3_nt: TGTGCCACCATAAATCCGAACACCGGGGAGCTGTTTTTT

v_call: TRBV29-1
clone_size: .
d_call: TRBD1
j_call: TRBJ2-3
cdr3_aa: CSVETGGDTQYF
cdr3_nt: TGCAGCGTGGAGACAGGGGGAGATACGCAGTATTTT

v_call: TRBV12-3/TRBV12-4
clone_size: .
d_call: TRBD1
j_call: TRBJ1-6
cdr3_aa: CASSFYSAGQDNSPLHF
cdr3_nt: TGTGCCAGCAGTTTTTACTCCGCTGGACAGGATAATTCACCCCTCCACTTT

v_call: TRBV11-2
clone_size: few
d_call: TRBD2
j_call: TRBJ2-3
cdr3_aa: CASSLVVGGGATDTQYF
cdr3_nt: TGTGCCAGCAGCTTAGTAGTAGGCGGGGGGGCCACAGATACGCAGTATTTT

v_call: TRBV2
clone_size: many
d_call: TRBD1
j_call: TRBJ1-5
cdr3_aa: CASSQQGIPGQPQHF
cdr3_nt: TGTGCCAGCAGTCAACAGGGGATTCCAGGTCAGCCCCAGCATTTT

v_call: TRBV12-3/TRBV12-4
clone_size: many
d_call: TRBD1
j_call: TRBJ2-4
cdr3_aa: CASSLRTGSSAKNIQYF
cdr3_nt: TGTGCCAGCAGTCTAAGGACAGGGTCGTCGGCCAAAAACATTCAGTACTTC

v_call: TRBV6-5
clone_size: many
d_call: .
j_call: TRBJ1-6
cdr3_aa: CASQLAAARVSYNSPLHF
cdr3_nt: TGTGCCAGCCAGTTAGCCGCCGCACGGGTGTCCTATAATTCACCCCTCCACTTT

v_call: TRBV10-3
clone_size: many
d_call: .
j_call: TRBJ2-6
cdr3_aa: CAISESLGRSSGANVLTF
cdr3_nt: TGTGCCATCAGTGAGTCGCTTGGGAGAAGCTCTGGGGCCAACGTCCTGACTTTC

v_call: TRBV20-1
clone_size: .
d_call: TRBD2
j_call: TRBJ2-1
cdr3_aa: CSARVLAGAGKQFF
cdr3_nt: TGCAGTGCTCGGGTACTAGCGGGAGCGGGTAAGCAGTTCTTC

v_call: TRBV7-2
clone_size: once
d_call: TRBD1
j_call: TRBJ2-6
cdr3_aa: CASKGGYGANVLTF
cdr3_nt: TGTGCCAGCAAAGGGGGCTATGGGGCCAACGTCCTGACTTTC

v_call: TRBV28
clone_size: .
d_call: .
j_call: TRBJ2-5
cdr3_aa: CAGSSPSRGGYQETQYF
cdr3_nt: TGTGCCGGCAGTTCCCCCTCTCGAGGAGGGTACCAAGAGACCCAGTACTTC

v_call: TRBV13
clone_size: .
d_call: TRBD2
j_call: TRBJ2-1
cdr3_aa: CASSLPGGPLSYNEQFF
cdr3_nt: TGTGCCAGCAGCTTACCGGGAGGACCCCTCTCCTACAATGAGCAGTTCTTC

v_call: TRBV29-1
clone_size: .
d_call: .
j_call: TRBJ2-7
cdr3_aa: CSVAVRGDDEQYF
cdr3_nt: TGCAGCGTTGCCGTCAGGGGGGACGACGAGCAGTACTTC

v_call: TRBV10-3
clone_size: .
d_call: .
j_call: TRBJ2-7
cdr3_aa: CAITATVSYEQYF
cdr3_nt: TGTGCCATCACTGCGACTGTCTCCTACGAGCAGTACTTC

v_call: TRBV10-3
clone_size: once
d_call: .
j_call: TRBJ1-5
cdr3_aa: CATSQVDSNQPQHF
cdr3_nt: TGTGCCACGTCCCAGGTGGATAGCAATCAGCCCCAGCATTTT

v_call: TRBV9
clone_size: .
d_call: TRBD1
j_call: TRBJ2-2
cdr3_aa: CASSYPLRQGTNTGELFF
cdr3_nt: TGTGCCAGCAGCTACCCCCTTCGACAGGGGACGAACACCGGGGAGCTGTTTTTT

v_call: TRBV14
clone_size: .
d_call: TRBD1
j_call: TRBJ1-1
cdr3_aa: CASSQRTGNTEAFF
cdr3_nt: TGTGCTAGCAGCCAAAGGACAGGGAACACTGAAGCTTTCTTT

v_call: TRBV24-1
clone_size: many
d_call: TRBD2
j_call: TRBJ2-1
cdr3_aa: CATSDDSGGAYNEQFF
cdr3_nt: TGTGCCACCAGTGATGATAGCGGGGGGGCCTACAATGAGCAGTTCTTC

v_call: TRBV5-1
clone_size: .
d_call: .
j_call: TRBJ1-1
cdr3_aa: CASSWGLDTEAFF
cdr3_nt: TGCGCCAGCAGCTGGGGGCTTGACACTGAAGCTTTCTTT

v_call: TRBV5-1
clone_size: .
d_call: .
j_call: TRBJ2-5
cdr3_aa: CASSFGTQETQYF
cdr3_nt: TGCGCCAGCAGCTTTGGGACCCAAGAGACCCAGTACTTC

v_call: TRBV29-1
clone_size: .
d_call: .
j_call: TRBJ2-1
cdr3_aa: CSVTGTDYNEQFF
cdr3_nt: TGCAGCGTAACCGGGACCGACTACAATGAGCAGTTCTTC

v_call: TRBV3-1
clone_size: .
d_call: .
j_call: TRBJ2-5
cdr3_aa: CASSPFARERETQYF
cdr3_nt: TGTGCCAGCAGCCCCTTTGCCAGGGAGAGGGAGACCCAGTACTTC

v_call: TRBV6-6
clone_size: many
d_call: TRBD2
j_call: TRBJ2-5
cdr3_aa: CASSFRGLAGGGETQYF
cdr3_nt: TGTGCCAGCAGCTTTCGAGGACTAGCGGGGGGCGGTGAGACCCAGTACTTC

v_call: TRBV5-4
clone_size: .
d_call: .
j_call: TRBJ2-1
cdr3_aa: CASSLALPGSNEQFF
cdr3_nt: TGTGCCAGCAGCTTGGCGCTTCCAGGGTCGAATGAGCAGTTCTTC

v_call: TRBV29-1
clone_size: .
d_call: .
j_call: TRBJ1-5
cdr3_aa: CSGHNRDGFSEPQHF
cdr3_nt: TGCAGCGGCCATAACAGGGATGGATTTTCGGAGCCCCAGCATTTT

v_call: TRBV30
clone_size: .
d_call: .
j_call: TRBJ2-3
cdr3_aa: CAWTGITTQYF
cdr3_nt: TGTGCCTGGACGGGGATTACGACGCAGTATTTT

v_call: TRBV2
clone_size: many
d_call: .
j_call: TRBJ2-7
cdr3_aa: CASSVGSGTGEQYF
cdr3_nt: TGTGCCAGCAGTGTGGGATCGGGGACTGGCGAGCAGTACTTC

v_call: TRBV18
clone_size: .
d_call: .
j_call: TRBJ1-6
cdr3_aa: CASSAPGGGNSPLHF
cdr3_nt: TGTGCCAGCTCAGCCCCGGGGGGGGGTAATTCACCCCTCCACTTT

v_call: TRBV10-3
clone_size: many
d_call: .
j_call: TRBJ2-5
cdr3_aa: CAIRDSGETQYF
cdr3_nt: TGTGCCATCAGGGACAGCGGAGAGACCCAGTACTTC

v_call: TRBV7-9
clone_size: .
d_call: .
j_call: TRBJ2-7
cdr3_aa: CASRTTGTSSCEQYF
cdr3_nt: TGTGCCAGCAGAACGACCGGGACATCCTCCTGCGAGCAGTACTTC

v_call: TRBV6-2/TRBV6-3
clone_size: .
d_call: .
j_call: TRBJ2-7
cdr3_aa: CASSRGNSCEQYF
cdr3_nt: TGTGCCAGCAGCAGAGGGAACTCCTGCGAGCAGTACTTC

v_call: TRBV20-1
clone_size: .
d_call: .
j_call: TRBJ1-1
cdr3_aa: CSASLSGASSEAFF
cdr3_nt: TGCAGTGCCAGCCTTTCAGGGGCCTCCAGTGAAGCTTTCTTT

v_call: TRBV28
clone_size: .
d_call: .
j_call: TRBJ2-4
cdr3_aa: CASSLQGSVKNIQYF
cdr3_nt: TGTGCCAGCAGTTTACAGGGTTCAGTCAAAAACATTCAGTACTTC

v_call: TRBV4-2
clone_size: .
d_call: .
j_call: TRBJ1-1
cdr3_aa: CASSQETRMGTEAFF
cdr3_nt: TGTGCCAGCAGCCAAGAAACACGAATGGGGACTGAAGCTTTCTTT

v_call: TRBV24-1
clone_size: .
d_call: .
j_call: TRBJ1-2
cdr3_aa: CATSTPGTHLNYGYTF
cdr3_nt: TGTGCCACCAGCACCCCCGGGACGCACCTTAACTATGGCTACACCTTC

v_call: TRBV9
clone_size: few
d_call: .
j_call: TRBJ2-1
cdr3_aa: CASSPRRTYNEQFF
cdr3_nt: TGTGCCAGCAGCCCCAGACGGACCTACAATGAGCAGTTCTTC

v_call: TRBV14
clone_size: .
d_call: TRBD2
j_call: TRBJ2-3
cdr3_aa: CASKREGSTDTQYF
cdr3_nt: TGTGCCAGCAAGCGGGAGGGAAGCACAGATACGCAGTATTTT

v_call: TRBV4-1
clone_size: many
d_call: .
j_call: TRBJ2-7
cdr3_aa: CASSLSRGHYEQYF
cdr3_nt: TGCGCCAGCAGCCTCAGCAGGGGACACTACGAGCAGTACTTC

v_call: TRBV3-1
clone_size: .
d_call: .
j_call: TRBJ1-5
cdr3_aa: CASSQDGGGWQPQHF
cdr3_nt: TGTGCCAGCAGCCAAGATGGGGGGGGTTGGCAGCCCCAGCATTTT

v_call: TRBV20-1
clone_size: .
d_call: TRBD2
j_call: TRBJ2-1
cdr3_aa: CSAGASGNNEQFF
cdr3_nt: TGCAGTGCAGGGGCTAGCGGAAACAATGAGCAGTTCTTC

v_call: TRBV6-6
clone_size: .
d_call: .
j_call: TRBJ2-7
cdr3_aa: CASSRPRNEQYF
cdr3_nt: TGTGCCAGCAGCCGGCCCCGGAACGAGCAGTACTTC

v_call: TRBV2
clone_size: .
d_call: TRBD2
j_call: TRBJ2-1
cdr3_aa: CASPASGRGDEQFF
cdr3_nt: TGTGCCAGCCCGGCTAGCGGGAGGGGGGATGAGCAGTTCTTC

v_call: TRBV30
clone_size: .
d_call: .
j_call: TRBJ2-1
cdr3_aa: CAWSVNHAGQFF
cdr3_nt: TGTGCCTGGAGTGTAAACCACGCGGGGCAGTTCTTC

v_call: TRBV5-1
clone_size: few
d_call: .
j_call: TRBJ2-1
cdr3_aa: CASLREAGRDEQFF
cdr3_nt: TGCGCCAGCCTAAGGGAGGCAGGGCGGGATGAGCAGTTCTTC

v_call: TRBV7-2
clone_size: many
d_call: .
j_call: TRBJ1-1
cdr3_aa: CASSLVGVSTEAFF
cdr3_nt: TGTGCCAGCAGCTTAGTCGGGGTTTCCACTGAAGCTTTCTTT

v_call: TRBV3-1
clone_size: .
d_call: .
j_call: TRBJ1-1
cdr3_aa: CASSQVHTEAFF
cdr3_nt: TGTGCCAGCAGCCAAGTACACACTGAAGCTTTCTTT

v_call: TRBV7-6
clone_size: few
d_call: .
j_call: TRBJ1-4
cdr3_aa: CASSSSREKLFF
cdr3_nt: TGTGCCAGCAGCTCGTCCCGAGAAAAACTGTTTTTT